A selection of T cell receptor beta chains follows, all from one sample in a study of shared clonotypes between healthy human individuals. The method was immunoSEQ multiplex PCR; TCRdb's version includes in-frame clones alone and lacks a portion of them. The sample shows millions of clones, roughly 91% of them seen only once. Material: naive CD8+ T cells from PBMCs. These receptors were obtained from a man aged 18 to 29 in good health. Some clones in this sample may be carry-over from other donors' samples. Each CDR3 is given with its conserved first and last residue. Each record gives: D gene, J gene, V gene, clone size, CDR3 DNA, CDR3 protein. The D gene is left open where the match is weak. Size values are once, few and many counts, or a class for expanded clones, and some rows have none.

NA | TRBJ1-1 | TRBV11-2 | NA | TGTGCCAGCAGCTTACGGCCGGGAGGGACCGAAGCTTTCTTT | CASSLRPGGTEAFF
NA | TRBJ1-1 | TRBV10-3 | NA | TGTGCCATCAGTGACCGGGACAAGGAACCCCGGGGTGAAGCTTTCTTT | CAISDRDKEPRGEAFF
NA | TRBJ1-2 | TRBV9 | NA | TGTGCCAGCAGCGTACAGGGGTATGGCTACACCTTC | CASSVQGYGYTF
NA | TRBJ1-2 | TRBV14 | NA | TGTGCCAGCAGCCAGGGTCATGGACTGTTCGTTATCGGCTACACCTTC | CASSQGHGLFVIGYTF
NA | TRBJ1-2 | TRBV5-4 | NA | TGTGCCAGCAGCCTACCAGTGGGAACGGCTTATGGCTACACCTTC | CASSLPVGTAYGYTF
NA | TRBJ2-1 | TRBV11-2 | NA | TGTGCCAGCAGGGTCCGGGGCGACAATGAGCAGTTCTTC | CASRVRGDNEQFF
NA | TRBJ2-1 | TRBV27 | NA | TGTGCCAGCTCCAGCGGGCCTTACAATGAGCAGTTCTTC | CASSSGPYNEQFF
NA | TRBJ2-5 | TRBV10-2 | NA | TGCGCCAGCAGGACGACAGGGAGGGAAGAGACCCAGTACTTC | CASRTTGREETQYF
TRBD1 | TRBJ2-5 | TRBV9 | NA | TGTGCCAGCAGTCTAGGGGGCTTAGAGACCCAGTACTTC | CASSLGGLETQYF
NA | TRBJ2-1 | TRBV6-5 | NA | TGTGCCAGCAGACTACAGGGAGAAGGAGTCAATGAGCAGTTCTTC | CASRLQGEGVNEQFF
NA | TRBJ1-1 | TRBV27 | NA | TGTGCCAGCAGACTAGACAGAACCTCTTACAACACTGAAGCTTTCTTT | CASRLDRTSYNTEAFF
TRBD2 | TRBJ2-1 | TRBV9 | once | TGTGCCAGCAGCCCAATCCCCGGGACTAGCGGGAGAAATGAGCAGTTCTTC | CASSPIPGTSGRNEQFF
TRBD1 | TRBJ1-1 | TRBV9 | NA | TGTGCCAGCAGCGGGACAGGAAGCACTGAAGCTTTCTTT | CASSGTGSTEAFF
TRBD1 | TRBJ2-1 | TRBV5-6 | NA | TGTGCCAGCAGCGACGGGACAGGGGCCTACAATGAGCAGTTCTTC | CASSDGTGAYNEQFF
NA | TRBJ1-1 | TRBV28 | NA | TGTGCCAGCAGGATTAAGATGAACACTGAAGCTTTCTTT | CASRIKMNTEAFF
NA | TRBJ2-7 | TRBV27 | once | TGTGCCAGCAGTTTATCCCTAACAGGGAGCCTCTACGAGCAGTACTTC | CASSLSLTGSLYEQYF
TRBD1 | TRBJ2-7 | TRBV4-1 | NA | TGCGCCAGCAGCCAAGATCCCAGGACAGGGGGCTACGAGCAGTACTTC | CASSQDPRTGGYEQYF
NA | TRBJ1-4 | TRBV28 | NA | TGTGCCAGCAGTTTAAGGCGGTTAGGTGAAAAACTGTTTTTT | CASSLRRLGEKLFF
NA | TRBJ2-7 | TRBV7-2 | NA | TGTGCCAGCAGCCTATTAGCGAACGAGCAGTACTTC | CASSLLANEQYF
NA | TRBJ1-1 | TRBV7-6 | NA | TGTGCCAGCAGCTTAGTAGGGGTCAACACTGAAGCTTTCTTT | CASSLVGVNTEAFF
TRBD1 | TRBJ2-2 | TRBV5-4 | NA | TGTGCCAGCAGCTTGGAGCCGGGACAGGGTGCCGGGGAGCTGTTTTTT | CASSLEPGQGAGELFF
NA | TRBJ2-7 | TRBV6-5 | NA | TGTGCCAGCAGTTGGTCTAGCGCGAGAACCTACGAGCAGTACTTC | CASSWSSARTYEQYF
NA | TRBJ2-1 | TRBV7-9 | NA | TGTGCCAGCAGCTTATGGCAGAGCTACAATGAGCAGTTCTTC | CASSLWQSYNEQFF
TRBD2 | TRBJ2-3 | TRBV11-2 | NA | TGTGCCAGCAGCTTACGTAGCGGGAGTTCCGCAGATACGCAGTATTTT | CASSLRSGSSADTQYF
TRBD2 | TRBJ2-7 | TRBV7-9 | NA | TGTGCCAGCAGCCACCCCGGCGGGAGCGATTACGAGCAGTACTTC | CASSHPGGSDYEQYF
TRBD1 | TRBJ2-7 | TRBV2 | NA | TGTGCCAGCAGTACGGGACAGGCAGCCTACGAGCAGTACTTC | CASSTGQAAYEQYF
TRBD2 | TRBJ2-2 | TRBV29-1 | NA | TGCAGCGTGACCCGGGGGGAGCGGGAGGGCCTCAACGGGGAGCTGTTTTTT | CSVTRGEREGLNGELFF
TRBD1 | TRBJ1-1 | TRBV6-6 | NA | TGTGCCAGCAGTTACGTGGCGGGACAGGAGGCTTTCTTT | CASSYVAGQEAFF
TRBD2 | TRBJ2-7 | TRBV6-5 | NA | TGTGCCAGCAGCCTCGGGACTAGCGGTTACGAGCAGTACTTC | CASSLGTSGYEQYF
NA | TRBJ1-2 | TRBV7-9 | NA | TGTGCCAGCAGGGGGGATTTGGATGGCTACACCTTC | CASRGDLDGYTF
TRBD1 | TRBJ2-7 | TRBV13 | NA | TGTGCCAGCAGCTTAGGCCCTGGGACAGGGGCCTACGAGCAGTACTTC | CASSLGPGTGAYEQYF
TRBD2 | TRBJ2-5 | TRBV19 | NA | TGTGCCAGTAGTCCTTTGACTAGCGGGGGGGAGACCCAGTACTTC | CASSPLTSGGETQYF